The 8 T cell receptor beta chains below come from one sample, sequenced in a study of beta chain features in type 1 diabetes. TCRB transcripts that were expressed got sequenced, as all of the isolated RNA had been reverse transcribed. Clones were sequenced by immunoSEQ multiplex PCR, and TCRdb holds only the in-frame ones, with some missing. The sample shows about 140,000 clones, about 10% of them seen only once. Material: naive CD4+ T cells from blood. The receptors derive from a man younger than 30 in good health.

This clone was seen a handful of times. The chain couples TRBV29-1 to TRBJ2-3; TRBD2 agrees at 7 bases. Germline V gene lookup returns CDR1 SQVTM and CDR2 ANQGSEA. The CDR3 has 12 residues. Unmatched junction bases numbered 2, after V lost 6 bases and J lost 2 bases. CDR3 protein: CSVAGPTDTQYF. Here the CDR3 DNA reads TGCAGCGTAGCGGGACCCACAGATACGCAGTATTTT.

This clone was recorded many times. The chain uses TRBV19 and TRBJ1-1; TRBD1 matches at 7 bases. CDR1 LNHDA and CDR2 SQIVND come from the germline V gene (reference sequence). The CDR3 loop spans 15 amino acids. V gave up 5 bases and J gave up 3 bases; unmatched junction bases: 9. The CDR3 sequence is CASSAGTAVDTEAFF. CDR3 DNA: TGTGCCAGTAGTGCCGGGACAGCCGTAGACACTGAAGCTTTCTTT.

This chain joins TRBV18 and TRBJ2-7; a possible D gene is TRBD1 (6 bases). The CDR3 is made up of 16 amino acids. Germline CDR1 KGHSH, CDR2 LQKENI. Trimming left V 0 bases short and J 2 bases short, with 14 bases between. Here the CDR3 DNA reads TGTGCCAGCTCACCACCGGGGCAGGGGCTGGCCTACGAGCAGTACTTC. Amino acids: CASSPPGQGLAYEQYF.

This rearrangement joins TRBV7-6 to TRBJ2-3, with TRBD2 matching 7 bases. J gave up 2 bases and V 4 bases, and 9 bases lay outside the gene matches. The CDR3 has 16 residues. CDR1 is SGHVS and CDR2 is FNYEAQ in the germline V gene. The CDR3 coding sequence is TGTGCCAGCAGCTCACGCCGCGGGGGATCCACAGATACGCAGTATTTT. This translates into CASSSRRGGSTDTQYF.

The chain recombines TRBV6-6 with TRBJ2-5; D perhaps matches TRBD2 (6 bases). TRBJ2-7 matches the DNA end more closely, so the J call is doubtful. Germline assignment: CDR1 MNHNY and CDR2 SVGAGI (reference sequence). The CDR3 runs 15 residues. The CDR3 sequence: CASSYYSGEAYEQYF. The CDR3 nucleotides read TGTGCCAGCAGTTACTATAGCGGAGAAGCCTACGAGCAGTACTTC.

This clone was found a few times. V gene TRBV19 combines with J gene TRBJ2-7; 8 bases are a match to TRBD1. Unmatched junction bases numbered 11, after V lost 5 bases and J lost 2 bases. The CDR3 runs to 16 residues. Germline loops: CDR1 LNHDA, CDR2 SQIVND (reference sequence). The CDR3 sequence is CASSPRGRYNTYEQYF. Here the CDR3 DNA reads TGTGCCAGTAGTCCCAGGGGGCGTTACAACACCTACGAGCAGTACTTC.

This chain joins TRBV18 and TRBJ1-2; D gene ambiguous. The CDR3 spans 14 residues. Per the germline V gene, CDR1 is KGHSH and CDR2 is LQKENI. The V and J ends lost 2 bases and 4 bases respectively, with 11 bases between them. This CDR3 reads CASSPATATYGYTF. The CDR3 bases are TGTGCCAGCTCACCAGCCACAGCAACCTATGGCTACACCTTC.

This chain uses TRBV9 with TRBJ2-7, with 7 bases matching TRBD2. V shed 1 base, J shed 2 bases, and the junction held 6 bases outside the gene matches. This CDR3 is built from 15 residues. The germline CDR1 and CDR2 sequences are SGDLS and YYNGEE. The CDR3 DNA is TGTGCCAGCAGCGTATCTAGCGGTCACCCCTACGAGCAGTACTTC. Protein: CASSVSSGHPYEQYF.